This TCR beta chain is from a study of cytomegalovirus exposure and HLA in healthy donors. The PCR employed 60 Vbeta primers together with 13 Jbeta primers. TCRdb's copy holds only in-frame clones and misses some; the assay was immunoSEQ multiplex PCR. The table has more than 150,000 clones, over 75% seen once. Comments on this clone: The antigen is not known.

General observations from the study: Rare TCR sequences predominated, though certain public TCRs were found in many donors.

The receptor was isolated from a middle-aged man in good health and CMV-seropositive. Input material: PBMCs.

CDR3 residues: CASSAEETQYF. The CDR3 DNA reads TGCGCCAGCAGCGCGGAAGAGACCCAGTACTTC. The genes are TRBV5-1 and TRBJ2-5; D remains ambiguous. The CDR3 spans 11 residues. Trimming took 4 bases from V and 3 from J, leaving 4 bases between them. Germline CDR1 and CDR2: SGHRS and YFSETQ.